Shown below are 14 T cell receptor beta chains from a single sample sequenced in a study of Graves' ophthalmopathy and Graves' hyperthyroidism. The TCR beta CDR3 regions underwent amplification from RNA transcripts. First-round RT-PCR relied on HTBI primers, and a second-round multiplex PCR came next. TCRdb passed the multiplex PCR reads through MiXCR, listing each CDR3 protein once. The sample shows more than 300,000 distinct CDR3 sequences, roughly 14% of them seen only once. The sequencing sample was made of peripheral blood. Source of these receptors: a woman between 18 and 29 years old with stable Graves' hyperthyroidism.

This clonotype was recorded many times. The chain employs TRBV6-2 or TRBV6-3 and TRBJ1-5; D remains ambiguous. Trimming shortened V by 4 bases and J by 0 bases, and 10 bases separated the two germline ends. This CDR3 is 15 amino acids long. In germline, CDR1 is MNHEY, CDR2 SVGEGT. The CDR3 sequence: CASSSKDISNQPQHF. The CDR3, as DNA: TGTGCCAGCAGTTCGAAAGACATTAGCAATCAGCCCCAGCATTTT.

This clonotype was seen repeatedly, ten times or more. This chain links TRBV12-3 or TRBV12-4 with TRBJ2-4; D possibly corresponds to TRBD2 (5 bases). With 0 bases removed from V and 5 bases from J, the gap between germline ends came to 8 bases. This CDR3 is built from 14 residues. The CDR3 here is CASSLAGVENIQYF. The CDR3 nucleotides read TGTGCCAGCAGTTTAGCCGGGGTTGAAAACATTCAGTACTTC.

This clonotype was picked up many times. The chain combines TRBV12-3 or TRBV12-4 with TRBJ2-5; perhaps TRBD1 as D (7 bases). This CDR3 is 15 amino acids long. The V gene lost 1 base and the J gene lost 5 bases, with 14 bases spanning the gap. CDR3 nucleotide sequence: TGTGCCAGCAGTTTAGGCGGGACAGCCTTCGAGACCCAGTACTTC. This translates into CASSLGGTAFETQYF.

This chain links TRBV27 with TRBJ1-2, with a weak D call TRBD1 (6 bases). Germline V CDR1 and CDR2: MNHEY, SMNVEV (reference sequence). With 7 bases removed from V and 0 bases from J, the gap between germline ends came to 12 bases. The length of the CDR3 is 14 residues. The CDR3 loop is CASMYRDTNYGYTF. CDR3 in DNA: TGTGCCAGCATGTACCGGGACACTAACTATGGCTACACCTTC.

This clonotype was detected ten times or more. The chain joins TRBV6-5 to TRBJ1-1, with D uncertain. The germline V gene has CDR1 MNHEY and CDR2 SVGAGI. The ends were cut back, 7 bases at V and 0 bases at J, with 9 bases in the middle. This CDR3 region has 13 residues. CDR3 DNA sequence: TGTGCCAGCAACTCTGGGATGAACACTGAAGCTTTCTTT. Protein product: CASNSGMNTEAFF.

Ten or more counts support this clonotype. The rearrangement joins TRBV24-1 to TRBJ2-5, with D hard to call. The CDR3 totals 13 residues. Deletions cut 9 bases from V and 5 bases from J, with 15 bases between. The germline CDR1 and CDR2 sequences are KGHDR and SFDVKD. The CDR3 is CATARHGKETQYF. In nucleotides, the CDR3 is TGTGCCACCGCGAGACACGGCAAGGAGACCCAGTACTTC.

This clonotype occurred a few times. The V and J genes are TRBV24-1 and TRBJ2-5; D could derive from TRBD1 or TRBD2 (5 bases each). The CDR3 covers 16 residues. The V end lost 3 bases, the J end lost 4 bases, and 17 bases lay between the germline ends. The germline V gene encodes CDR1 KGHDR and CDR2 SFDVKD. This chain's CDR3 is CATSDPGTRDGETQYF. CDR3 nucleotides: TGTGCCACCAGTGATCCCGGGACCCGAGACGGAGAGACCCAGTACTTC.

This clonotype has ten or more counts. The chain joins TRBV28 to TRBJ1-5; D uncertain. Between the trimmed V and J ends, which lost 3 bases and 4 bases, there was a span of 10 bases. The CDR3 extends over 14 amino acids. Germline V gene data show CDR1 as MDHEN and CDR2 as SYDVKM. The CDR3 DNA follows: TGTGCCAGCAGTTTCGGCTGGGCGAATCAGCCCCAGCATTTT. It specifies CASSFGWANQPQHF.

Notes on this clonotype: One end of the junction is discordant with germline, which a read error may explain. The chain uses TRBV19 and TRBJ1-1; D not resolved. The germline CDR1 and CDR2 sequences are LNHDA and SQIVND (reference sequence). The CDR3 loop spans 13 amino acids. The CDR3 protein is CASSIQINTEAFF. The DNA of the CDR3 is TGTGCCAGTAGTATACAAATAAACACTGAGGCTTTCTTT. Full variable domain (rest looked up from reference TRBV19 and TRBJ1-1): DGGITQSPKYLFRKEGQNVTLSCEQNLNHDAMYWYRQDPGQGLRLIYYSQIVNDFQKGDIAEGYSVSREKKESFPLTVTSAQKNPTAFYLCASSIQINTEAFFGQGTRLTVV.

There are many counts of this clonotype. V usage is TRBV5-1 and J usage is TRBJ2-7; 9 bases fit TRBD1. This CDR3 spans 14 amino acids. Germline loops: CDR1 SGHRS, CDR2 YFSETQ. J lost 5 bases, V lost 4 bases, and 7 bases had no gene match. The CDR3 sequence is CASSQQGARDEQYF. The CDR3 coding sequence is TGCGCCAGCAGCCAACAGGGGGCCAGGGACGAGCAGTACTTC.

This clonotype appeared many times. This chain uses TRBV6-2 or TRBV6-3 with TRBJ1-1; D not resolved. The CDR3 has 14 amino acids. The V end lost 3 bases, the J end lost 4 bases, and 12 bases lay between the germline ends. Germline CDR1 MNHEY, CDR2 SVGEGT. Here the CDR3 DNA reads TGTGCCAGCAGTTATCGGGGAGAAAGCACTGAAGCTTTCTTT. The encoded protein is CASSYRGESTEAFF.

The gene calls are TRBV29-1 and TRBJ2-5; D gene unclear. From germline, CDR1 is SQVTM and CDR2 ANQGSEA. V lost 0 bases, J lost 3 bases, and 5 bases lay in between. The CDR3 is 12 residues long. The CDR3 coding sequence is TGCAGCGTTGAAGAGGTAGAAGAGACCCAGTACTTC. It specifies CSVEEVEETQYF.

The gene calls are TRBV6-1 and TRBJ1-1, with D unresolved. This CDR3 spans 14 amino acids. Germline-derived CDR1 and CDR2 are MNHNS and SASEGT. Trimming shortened V by 7 bases and J by 4 bases, and 16 bases separated the two germline ends. The CDR3 loop is CASTERGVGTEAFF. The CDR3 nucleotides read TGTGCCAGCACCGAGCGGGGAGTTGGCACTGAAGCTTTCTTT.

This clonotype turned up a few times. The rearrangement links TRBV10-2 to TRBJ2-2; 9 positions agree with TRBD2. CDR1 is WSHSY, CDR2 SAAADI, per germline. The CDR3 has 18 residues. Trimming cost V 4 bases and J 0 bases; bases outside gene matches: 9. CDR3 region: CASSAAGGPVANTGELFF. In nucleotides, the CDR3 is TGCGCCAGCAGTGCGGCGGGGGGGCCCGTAGCGAACACCGGGGAGCTGTTTTTT.